These T cell receptor beta chains were read from a single sample in a study of early T cells in non-severe SARS-CoV-2 infection. TCRdb recomputed calls from the 5' RACE reads with MiXCR, one row per CDR3 protein. Among approximately 85,000 distinct CDR3 sequences listed, 12% were seen once. The sequencing input was whole blood. The receptor set was obtained from an adult who was a healthcare worker with PCR-confirmed SARS-CoV-2 infection or an uninfected control (not recorded which). CDR3s leave out the opening cysteine and the closing phenylalanine or tryptophan. The order of the fields is V gene, J gene, CDR3 protein.

TRBV12-3/TRBV12-4,TRBJ2-3,ATEYLSTDTQY
TRBV20-1,TRBJ2-3,SASDAGRTDTQY
TRBV11-1,TRBJ2-2,ASSSGLAGEPGELF
TRBV5-4,TRBJ2-1,ASSLDYNEQF
TRBV18,TRBJ1-5,ASSSSSGGFGNQPQH
TRBV30,TRBJ2-1,AWSVLQGGRNEQF
TRBV20-1,TRBJ2-3,SARLFALAVTDTQY
TRBV6-6,TRBJ2-6,ASSPAPVSSGANVLT
TRBV20-1,TRBJ2-3,SASLTTDTQY
TRBV20-1,TRBJ2-1,SALRLRRVGEQF
TRBV29-1,TRBJ2-5,SVESGLETQY
TRBV2,TRBJ1-1,ASRETGLGLNTEAF
TRBV7-8,TRBJ2-1,ASSLYRVEGLRSYNEQF
TRBV3-1,TRBJ2-7,ASSQKYWVYEQY
TRBV7-8,TRBJ2-3,ASSFVLAGATDTQY
TRBV5-1,TRBJ2-7,ASSLAGGKVGYEQY
TRBV7-3,TRBJ1-2,ASSSKRTGSYGYT
TRBV7-2,TRBJ2-3,ASSLGVEGDTQY
TRBV7-2,TRBJ2-1,ASSWGQGDKDEQF
TRBV7-2,TRBJ2-7,ASRRTTTYEQY